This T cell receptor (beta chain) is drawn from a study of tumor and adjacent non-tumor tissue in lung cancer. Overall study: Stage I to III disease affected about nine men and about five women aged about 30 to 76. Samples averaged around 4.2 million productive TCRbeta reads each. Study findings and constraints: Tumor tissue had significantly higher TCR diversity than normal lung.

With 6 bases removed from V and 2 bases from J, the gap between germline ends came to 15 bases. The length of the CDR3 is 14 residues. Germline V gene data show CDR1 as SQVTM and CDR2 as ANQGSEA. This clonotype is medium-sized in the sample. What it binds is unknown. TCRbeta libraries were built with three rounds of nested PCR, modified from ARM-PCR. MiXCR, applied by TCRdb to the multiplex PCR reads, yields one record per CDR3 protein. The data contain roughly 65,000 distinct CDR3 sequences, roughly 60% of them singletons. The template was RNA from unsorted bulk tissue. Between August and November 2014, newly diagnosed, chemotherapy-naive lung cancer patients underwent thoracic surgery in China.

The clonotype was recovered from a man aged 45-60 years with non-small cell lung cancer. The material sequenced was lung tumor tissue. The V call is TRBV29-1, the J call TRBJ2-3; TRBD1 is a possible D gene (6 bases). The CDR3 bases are TGCAGCGTAAACCGGGACACATACACAGATACGCAGTATTTT. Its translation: CSVNRDTYTDTQYF.